This is a list of T cell receptor beta chains from one sample in a study of OX40 agonist ivuxolimab in advanced cancers. TCRdb keeps only in-frame clones here, not all; method: immunoSEQ multiplex PCR. Among around 62,000 clones, around 86% were seen once, and the ten largest hold 0.95% to 1.4%. The sequences come from CD4+ or CD8+ T cells sorted from blood, collected in a trial of the OX40 agonist ivuxolimab. The receptor set was obtained from an adult with an advanced solid tumor such as melanoma, head and neck, liver or kidney cancer. CDR3s include the opening cysteine and the closing phenylalanine or tryptophan. Fields, in order: D gene, V gene, clone size, J gene, CDR3 DNA, CDR3 protein. D genes are given only for firm matches. Part of the rows lack a size; the others show once, few, many or a class for expanded clones.

D: TRBD1
V: TRBV23-1
size: -
J: TRBJ1-5
DNA: TGCGCCAGCAGTCCCAAGACAGGGAGCAATCAGCCCCAGCATTTT
CDR3: CASSPKTGSNQPQHF

D: TRBD1
V: TRBV18
size: -
J: TRBJ1-6
DNA: TGTGCCAGCTCACCACTTGGGGACAGGTCTCCCCTCCACTTT
CDR3: CASSPLGDRSPLHF

D: TRBD1
V: TRBV6-1
size: -
J: TRBJ2-5
DNA: TGTGCCAGCAGTGTGGACAGGGAAGGAGAGACCCAGTACTTC
CDR3: CASSVDREGETQYF

D: -
V: TRBV4-3
size: once
J: TRBJ2-3
DNA: TGCGCCAGCAGCCAAGAGGGGCGCGATACGCAGTATTTT
CDR3: CASSQEGRDTQYF

D: -
V: TRBV18
size: -
J: TRBJ2-7
DNA: TGTGCCAGCTCACCCCGGGACGCAGGTGGGGGAGGAGAGCAGTACTTC
CDR3: CASSPRDAGGGGEQYF

D: -
V: TRBV10-3
size: -
J: TRBJ2-1
DNA: TGTGCCATCAGGACCGGGACTCAGGAGGGCAATGAGCAGTTCTTC
CDR3: CAIRTGTQEGNEQFF

D: -
V: TRBV5-8
size: -
J: TRBJ1-1
DNA: TGTGCCAGCAGCTTATGGACCTTAAGAGGGGACGGTCCCCCCCGGGGGGCTTTCTTT
CDR3: CASSLWTLRGDGPPRGAFF

D: -
V: TRBV30
size: -
J: TRBJ2-7
DNA: TGTGCCTGGAGTGTCAGACTGACCTTGAAGTACGAGCAGTACTTC
CDR3: CAWSVRLTLKYEQYF

D: -
V: TRBV10-3
size: -
J: TRBJ1-1
DNA: TGTGCCATCAGCCGGGGGAACACTGAAGCTTTCTTT
CDR3: CAISRGNTEAFF

D: -
V: TRBV9
size: -
J: TRBJ1-4
DNA: TGTGCCAGCAGCGGAGGCGCCGCAGATTGGAATGAAAAACTGTTTTTT
CDR3: CASSGGAADWNEKLFF

D: TRBD2
V: TRBV4-3
size: -
J: TRBJ2-3
DNA: TGCGCCAGCAGCCTAGCCCCGGGACTAGCGGGAGAAGATACGCAGTATTTT
CDR3: CASSLAPGLAGEDTQYF

D: -
V: TRBV7-9
size: -
J: TRBJ1-4
DNA: TGTGCCAGCAGCTTAGCATTCGGACTGTTTTTT
CDR3: CASSLAFGLFF

D: -
V: TRBV5-4
size: -
J: TRBJ2-2
DNA: TGTGCCAGCACCTTGGGTAGGGGCACCGGGGAGCTGTTTTTT
CDR3: CASTLGRGTGELFF

D: -
V: TRBV6-5
size: -
J: TRBJ1-2
DNA: TGTGCCAGCAGAGGACCGAGGGTCGAGAGCTACACCTTC
CDR3: CASRGPRVESYTF

D: TRBD1
V: TRBV5-1
size: -
J: TRBJ2-7
DNA: TGCGCCAGTTCCCCCACAGGGGCTATTATCTACGAGCAGTACTTC
CDR3: CASSPTGAIIYEQYF

D: -
V: TRBV6-5
size: -
J: TRBJ1-2
DNA: TGTGCCAGCAGTTACTCGGGGCAGACCTATGGCTACACCTTC
CDR3: CASSYSGQTYGYTF

D: -
V: TRBV28
size: -
J: TRBJ2-2
DNA: TGTGCCAGCAGTTGGGCTTTCGCGAACACCGGGGAGCTGTTTTTT
CDR3: CASSWAFANTGELFF

D: -
V: TRBV9
size: few
J: TRBJ1-5
DNA: TGTGCCAGCAGCGTATCAGGCCCACTCGGTCAGCCCCAGCATTTT
CDR3: CASSVSGPLGQPQHF

D: TRBD2
V: TRBV7-9
size: once
J: TRBJ2-7
DNA: TGTGCCAGCAGCGGGCGGGCTAGCGGTAATTCCTACGAGCAGTACTTC
CDR3: CASSGRASGNSYEQYF

D: -
V: TRBV7-2
size: -
J: TRBJ2-2
DNA: TGTGCCAGCAGCTTAGTGGGGGCCGGGGAGCTGTTTTTT
CDR3: CASSLVGAGELFF

D: TRBD1
V: TRBV19
size: -
J: TRBJ2-1
DNA: TGTGCCAGTAGTATGGAGGACAGGGGCTACAATGAGCAGTTCTTC
CDR3: CASSMEDRGYNEQFF

D: -
V: TRBV28
size: few
J: TRBJ2-1
DNA: TGTGCCAGCAGCCAATCCCACCGGAATGAGCAGTTCTTC
CDR3: CASSQSHRNEQFF

D: -
V: TRBV12-1
size: -
J: TRBJ2-7
DNA: TGTGCCAGCAGCTTGGCGGGACAGTACGAGCAGTACTTC
CDR3: CASSLAGQYEQYF

D: TRBD1
V: TRBV5-4
size: -
J: TRBJ1-4
DNA: TGTGCCAGCAGCTTGACCCCCGGGACAGACTATGAAAAACTGTTTTTT
CDR3: CASSLTPGTDYEKLFF

D: -
V: TRBV9
size: -
J: TRBJ2-1
DNA: TGTGCCAGCAGCGTAAGGCGGGCAGACAATGAGCAGTTCTTC
CDR3: CASSVRRADNEQFF

D: -
V: TRBV29-1
size: -
J: TRBJ1-1
DNA: TGCAGCGTTGAAGATCAGGGAGGCGCTGAAGCTTTCTTT
CDR3: CSVEDQGGAEAFF

D: TRBD1
V: TRBV6-5
size: -
J: TRBJ1-6
DNA: TGTGCCAGCAGTTACATAGGACAGGGATTATCACCCCTCCACTTT
CDR3: CASSYIGQGLSPLHF

D: -
V: TRBV7-2
size: -
J: TRBJ1-5
DNA: TGTGCCAGCAGCTCCTCAGGGGTACAACAGCCCCAGCATTTT
CDR3: CASSSSGVQQPQHF

D: TRBD2
V: TRBV7-2
size: -
J: TRBJ2-2
DNA: TGTGCCAGCAGCTTGATACTGGGACTAGCGGGAGGGCTCGCCGGGGAGCTGTTTTTT
CDR3: CASSLILGLAGGLAGELFF

D: -
V: TRBV5-5
size: few
J: TRBJ1-5
DNA: TGTGCCAGCAGCTCGGGAGTTGAAAATCAGCCCCAGCATTTT
CDR3: CASSSGVENQPQHF

D: TRBD1
V: TRBV25-1
size: -
J: TRBJ2-3
DNA: TGTGCCAGCAGTGACAGGGGGACAGATACGCAGTATTTT
CDR3: CASSDRGTDTQYF

D: TRBD1
V: TRBV19
size: -
J: TRBJ1-5
DNA: TGTGCCAGTACAGGGGGCCTGAGCAATCAGCCCCAGCATTTT
CDR3: CASTGGLSNQPQHF

D: -
V: TRBV28
size: once
J: TRBJ1-1
DNA: TGTGCCAGCAGTTTAAGGTATACTGAAGCTTTCTTT
CDR3: CASSLRYTEAFF

D: -
V: TRBV9
size: few
J: TRBJ1-4
DNA: TGTGCCAGCAGCGTATCCTGGGGGAGAGAGGAAAAACTGTTTTTT
CDR3: CASSVSWGREEKLFF

D: -
V: TRBV7-8
size: once
J: TRBJ1-1
DNA: TGTGCCAGCAGCTGGAACGGCAGAAACACTGAAGCTTTCTTT
CDR3: CASSWNGRNTEAFF

D: -
V: TRBV4-2
size: -
J: TRBJ2-5
DNA: TGTGCCAGCAGCCAATTCCTAATCCAAGAGACCCAGTACTTC
CDR3: CASSQFLIQETQYF

D: -
V: TRBV5-1
size: -
J: TRBJ2-4
DNA: TGCGCCAGCAGCGACGTGGGGCTGAAAAACATTCAGTACTTC
CDR3: CASSDVGLKNIQYF